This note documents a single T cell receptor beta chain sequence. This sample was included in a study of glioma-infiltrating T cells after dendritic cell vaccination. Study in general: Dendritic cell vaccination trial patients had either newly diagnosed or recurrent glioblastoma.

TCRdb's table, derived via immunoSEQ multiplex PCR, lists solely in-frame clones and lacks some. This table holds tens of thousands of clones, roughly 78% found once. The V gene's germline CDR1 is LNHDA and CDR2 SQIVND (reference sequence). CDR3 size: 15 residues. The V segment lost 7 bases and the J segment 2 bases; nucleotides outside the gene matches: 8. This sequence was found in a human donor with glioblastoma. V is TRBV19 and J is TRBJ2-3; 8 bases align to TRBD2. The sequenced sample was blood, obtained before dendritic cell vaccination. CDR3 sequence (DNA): TGTGCCAGTAAAATGTCTAGCGGGTACACAGATACGCAGTATTTT. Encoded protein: CASKMSSGYTDTQYF.